The rows below give T cell receptor beta chains drawn from one sample of a study of T-cell reconstitution after alpha-beta-depleted transplantation in children. In TCRdb, the PCR reads were re-called with MiXCR into one record per CDR3 protein. The table records around 410,000 distinct CDR3 sequences, under 13% of them present only once. The source was PBMCs from the stem cell graft donor, collected from the stem cell graft. The receptor source for this set is a human donor who donated a stem cell graft to a child with acute myeloid leukemia. Each CDR3 is given with its conserved first and last residue. A D gene is named only where the DNA matches it firmly. The size field is filled for only some rows; it gives once, few, many or a size class.

clone_size	d_call	v_call	j_call	cdr3_nt	cdr3_aa
few	NA	TRBV5-1	TRBJ2-6	TGCGCCAGCAGCTTGAAATCCAGCTCTGGGGCCAACGTCCTGACTTTC	CASSLKSSSGANVLTF
NA	NA	TRBV20-1	TRBJ2-1	TGCAGTGCGAGAGACCAGGGTAAGGGCAATGAGCAGTTCTTC	CSARDQGKGNEQFF
many	NA	TRBV7-2	TRBJ2-3	TGTGCCAGCAGCCCCCGGGACCGCTTTAGCACAGATACGCAGTATTTT	CASSPRDRFSTDTQYF
many	NA	TRBV7-2	TRBJ1-1	TGTGCCAGCAGCTCCTCGGCGGACGCCGGGTTGAAAGCTTTCTTT	CASSSSADAGLKAFF
few	NA	TRBV5-6	TRBJ1-1	TGTGCCAGCAGCTCCCGGGGCACCAAAAACACTGAAGCTTTCTTT	CASSSRGTKNTEAFF
few	TRBD2	TRBV11-2	TRBJ2-3	TGTGCCAGCAGCTCGCCCCAACTAGCGGGGGGGCTCACAGATACGCAGTATTTT	CASSSPQLAGGLTDTQYF
NA	NA	TRBV5-1	TRBJ1-2	TGCGCCAGCAGCTTGGATTGGACGGGTGGCTACACCTTC	CASSLDWTGGYTF
NA	NA	TRBV3-1	TRBJ1-1	TGTGCCAGCAGCCAGAAGCTGGGCACTGAAGCTTTCTTT	CASSQKLGTEAFF
NA	NA	TRBV12-3/TRBV12-4	TRBJ1-5	TGTGCCAGCAGTTTATCCGTAAATCAGCCCCAGCATTTT	CASSLSVNQPQHF
NA	NA	TRBV20-1	TRBJ1-1	TGCAGTGCTAGAGTTGGCCTACTGAACACTGAAGCTTTCTTT	CSARVGLLNTEAFF
many	NA	TRBV7-2	TRBJ2-3	TGTGCCAGCAGCTTAGCGGGAGTAGTCACAGATACGCAGTATTTT	CASSLAGVVTDTQYF